The source of this T cell receptor (beta chain) is a study of PD-1 blockade in classical Hodgkin lymphoma. Study-level findings and limits: TCR diversity in CD4+, not CD8+, cells rose significantly by C4D1. Before treatment, complete responders showed about the same diversity as newly diagnosed patients.

Noted time point: cycle 4 day 1 (C4D1), after 5 to 7 weeks of nivolumab. All trial patients relapsed after autologous stem cell transplantation. Magnetic negative selection was used to purify CD4+ T cells from thawed PBMCs. This clone was counted a single time. The antigen is not known. The CDR3 is 13 amino acids. Germline-derived CDR1 and CDR2 are SNHLY and FYNNEI. V lost 8 bases and J 0 bases, leaving 10 bases between the germline ends. Clones were read by immunoSEQ multiplex PCR, and TCRdb kept only the in-frame ones, dropping some. The sample lists tens of thousands of clones, around 80% occurring once.

The gene calls are TRBV2 and TRBJ1-1; D possibly corresponds to TRBD1 (6 bases). The sequencing here drew on CD4+ T cells from blood, taken before the fourth cycle of nivolumab. The sequence was collected from a human donor with classical Hodgkin lymphoma. The CDR3 sequence: CASLRGVNTEAFF. As DNA, the CDR3 is TGTGCCAGCCTCAGGGGCGTGAACACTGAAGCTTTCTTT.